The 25 T cell receptor beta chains reported below all come from one sample, sequenced in a study of blood T cell repertoires in COVID-19 (dated by TCRdb to between 2020 and 2021). Libraries came from the immunoSEQ multiplex PCR assay. TCRdb took this table from immuneACCESS and kept in-frame rearrangements with V and J called. Such tables lack part of the clones; where checked against another copy, unresolved V genes explain under half of the gap, and the rest is unexplained. The sample has fewer than 400,000 clones on record, 85% of them singletons. The ten largest clones add up to about 1.9% of the sample. The sample consisted of PBMCs or T cells enriched from blood (not recorded which). The source of these receptors is a young woman who had been exposed to COVID-19.

The rearrangement links TRBV28 to TRBJ2-1; 8 bases fit TRBD1. CDR3 length: 14 amino acids. CDR1 and CDR2 from the germline V gene are MDHEN and SYDVKM. J gave up 6 bases and V 4 bases, and 5 bases lay outside the gene matches. The CDR3 DNA reads as TGTGCCAGCAGTTCGGGACAGGCGGGCAATGAGCAGTTCTTC. It translates to CASSSGQAGNEQFF.

The gene calls are TRBV19 and TRBJ1-5; possible D gene TRBD1, 5 bases. The V end lost 5 bases, the J end lost 2 bases, and 13 bases lay between the germline ends. The CDR3 loop spans 15 amino acids. Germline V gene data show CDR1 as LNHDA and CDR2 as SQIVND (reference sequence). The CDR3 protein is CASSRQGGGNQPQHF. CDR3 nucleotide sequence: TGTGCCAGTAGTCGGCAGGGCGGAGGCAATCAGCCCCAGCATTTT.

With regard to this clone: A junction boundary mismatches the germline segment, possibly from a read error. This chain uses TRBV28 with TRBJ2-3; 8 positions agree with TRBD2. This CDR3 has 15 residues. Per the germline V gene, CDR1 is MDHEN and CDR2 is SYDVKM. The DNA of the CDR3 is TGTGCCAGCAGTTTCGGGAGGGTTCCGACAGGTACGCAGTATTTT. Amino acid sequence: CASSFGRVPTGTQYF.

The chain has TRBV28 and TRBJ1-2, with TRBD1 matching over 10 bases. The CDR3 extends over 14 amino acids. J was trimmed by 6 bases and V by 6 bases; bases with no gene match: 7. Germline V gene lookup returns CDR1 MDHEN and CDR2 SYDVKM. This CDR3 is CASRATGGANGYTF. Written as DNA, the CDR3 is TGTGCCAGCAGGGCGACAGGGGGCGCAAATGGCTACACCTTC.

The chain carries TRBV27 and TRBJ2-7, with 10 bases that match TRBD2. Germline V gene data show CDR1 as MNHEY and CDR2 as SMNVEV (reference sequence). J lost 3 bases, V lost 7 bases, and 12 bases had no gene match. CDR3 length: 16 residues. DNA for the CDR3: TGTGCCAGCACCAGGGCTAGCGGGAGTATAGTCTACGAGCAGTACTTC. Its translation: CASTRASGSIVYEQYF.

The V and J genes are TRBV7-8 and TRBJ2-2; D may be TRBD1 (6 bases). Trimming cost V 1 base and J 6 bases, with 15 bases left between them. The CDR3 contains 16 residues. CDR1 SGHVS and CDR2 FQNEAQ come from the germline V gene. Here the CDR3 DNA reads TGTGCCAGCAGCTTAGAGCAATCAGGGGTGGCCGGGGAGCTGTTTTTT. This translates into CASSLEQSGVAGELFF.

This clone was picked up one time. The rearrangement links TRBV5-4 to TRBJ1-2; D is unresolved. Between the trimmed V and J ends, which lost 0 bases and 1 base, there was a span of 10 bases. Germline CDR1 reads SGHNT; CDR2 reads YYREEE (reference sequence). This CDR3 has 15 residues. Here the CDR3 reads CASSLDRQFNYGYTF. The CDR3 coding sequence is TGTGCCAGCAGCTTGGACCGACAATTTAACTATGGCTACACCTTC.

This chain links TRBV28 with TRBJ1-5; a possible D gene is TRBD1 (5 bases). Germline lookup yields CDR1 MDHEN and CDR2 SYDVKM. The CDR3 is 21 residues long. Trimming left V 3 bases short and J 5 bases short, with 32 bases between. CDR3 loop: CASSFSAIFPTTGTPYQPQHF. Written as DNA, the CDR3 is TGTGCCAGCAGTTTTTCCGCGATTTTTCCCACAACCGGGACTCCTTATCAGCCCCAGCATTTT.

V usage is TRBV9 and J usage is TRBJ2-1, with 7 bases that match TRBD2. V shed 3 bases and J 4 bases; nucleotides not matched to a gene: 7. Per germline, CDR1 SGDLS and CDR2 YYNGEE. The CDR3 extends over 15 amino acids. The CDR3 sequence is CASSDSGGGYNEQFF. The CDR3 DNA is TGTGCCAGCAGCGACAGTGGGGGGGGTTACAATGAGCAGTTCTTC.

The chain employs TRBV3-1 (or the pseudogene TRBV3-2) and TRBJ1-2, with 8 bases fitting TRBD1. The CDR3 has 16 amino acids. Germline V CDR1 and CDR2: LGHDT, YNNKEL (reference sequence). The trim removed 5 bases at V and 3 bases at J, leaving 11 bases unmatched. CDR3 nucleotides: TGTGCCAGCAGCTACGCCGGGACAGGCCTATACTATGGCTACACCTTC. Its protein is CASSYAGTGLYYGYTF.

The chain joins TRBV24-1 to TRBJ2-1; TRBD1 aligns across 9 bases. After removal of 5 bases from V and 4 bases from J, the junction contained 2 bases not matched to a gene. The CDR3 is made up of 14 amino acids. The V gene's germline CDR1 is KGHDR and CDR2 SFDVKD. CDR3 loop: CATSGDREYNEQFF. The CDR3 nucleotides read TGTGCCACCAGTGGGGACAGGGAATACAATGAGCAGTTCTTC.

This rearrangement joins TRBV6-5 to TRBJ2-7, with TRBD1 identical over 8 bases. The CDR3 loop spans 15 amino acids. Germline V gives CDR1 MNHEY, CDR2 SVGAGI. V trimming: 2 bases; J trimming: 0 bases; junction bases outside the gene matches: 3. This CDR3 reads CASSYGQGLSYEQYF. For the CDR3, the DNA is TGTGCCAGCAGTTACGGACAGGGACTCTCCTACGAGCAGTACTTC.

This clone was seen only a few times. The rearrangement joins TRBV30 to TRBJ1-6; D unresolved. Trimming removed 0 bases at V and 7 bases at J, with 16 bases between. This CDR3 is built from 16 residues. CDR1 GTSNPN and CDR2 SVGIG come from the germline V gene (reference sequence). The CDR3, as DNA: TGTGCCTGGAGTGTACGCGAGGTGATAGTGAATTCACCCCTCCACTTT. It specifies CAWSVREVIVNSPLHF.

The rearrangement joins TRBV7-9 to TRBJ1-3, with a possible D match to TRBD1 (6 bases). Trimming took off 5 bases at V and 1 base at J, with 12 bases between the two ends. From germline, CDR1 is SEHNR and CDR2 FQNEAQ (reference sequence). This CDR3 comprises 15 residues. The CDR3 DNA follows: TGTGCCAGCAGCCCCACGAGGGGGTCTGGAAACACCATATATTTT. It is translated as CASSPTRGSGNTIYF. Variable domain in full (rest from reference TRBV7-9 and TRBJ1-3): DTGVSQNPRHKITKRGQNVTFRCDPISEHNRLYWYRQTLGQGPEFLTYFQNEAQLEKSRLLSDRFSAERPKGSFSTLEIQRTEQGDSAMYLCASSPTRGSGNTIYFGEGSWLTVV.

The rearrangement uses TRBV6-1 and TRBJ1-2, with D uncertain. The CDR3 covers 13 residues. Germline V gene lookup returns CDR1 MNHNS and CDR2 SASEGT. With 2 bases removed from V and 5 bases from J, the gap between germline ends came to 9 bases. The CDR3: CASSERGAYGYTF. The DNA for the CDR3 is TGTGCCAGCAGTGAACGCGGTGCTTATGGCTACACCTTC.

This clone was counted once. The V gene is TRBV28, the J gene TRBJ1-5; 8 nucleotides line up with TRBD1. CDR1 MDHEN and CDR2 SYDVKM come from the germline V gene. This CDR3 has 18 amino acids. Trimming at V came to 4 bases and at J to 0 bases, leaving 11 bases not matched to a gene. In DNA form, the CDR3 reads TGTGCCAGCAGTTCGCCGGGACAGGACACGTATAGCAATCAGCCCCAGCATTTT. Protein: CASSSPGQDTYSNQPQHF.

The chain combines TRBV5-4 with TRBJ1-4, with D possibly TRBD1 on 6 matching bases. Germline values: CDR1 SGHNT, CDR2 YYREEE (reference sequence). The CDR3 covers 15 residues. Between the trimmed V and J ends, which lost 4 bases and 4 bases, there was a span of 14 bases. The CDR3 region has the DNA TGTGCCAGCAGCGGGCAGACAGGAAATAATGAAAAACTGTTTTTT. This gives the protein CASSGQTGNNEKLFF. The full variable domain, in which reference TRBV5-4 and TRBJ1-4 provide the parts outside the CDR3, is ETGVTQSPTHLIKTRGQQVTLRCSSQSGHNTVSWYQQALGQGPQFIFQYYREEENGRGNFPPRFSGLQFPNYSSELNVNALELDDSALYLCASSGQTGNNEKLFFGSGTQLSVL.

J is TRBJ1-5 and V is TRBV11-2; D remains unclear. CDR3 size: 12 residues. Germline-derived CDR1 and CDR2 are SGHAT and FQNNGV. The V end lost 1 base, the J end lost 11 bases, and 9 bases lay between the germline ends. CDR3 region: CASSLGQGTQHF. The CDR3 DNA reads as TGTGCCAGCAGCTTAGGACAAGGAACCCAGCATTTT.

The rearrangement links TRBV7-9 to TRBJ2-4, with 10 bases fitting TRBD1. The CDR3 runs to 17 residues. Germline CDR1 is SEHNR and CDR2 is FQNEAQ (reference sequence). V was clipped by 4 bases and J by 1 base; unmatched bases: 7. Written as DNA, the CDR3 is TGTGCCAGCAGCTCAGCGGACAGGGGGGAGGCCAAAAACATTCAGTACTTC. Protein sequence: CASSSADRGEAKNIQYF.

This clone appeared a few times. The chain recombines TRBV12-3 or TRBV12-4 with TRBJ2-7, with D possibly being TRBD1 (6 bases). The CDR3 consists of 13 residues. Between the trimmed V and J ends, which lost 6 bases and 12 bases, there was a span of 21 bases. CDR3 loop: CASSRDNQGLRYF. The CDR3, as DNA: TGTGCCAGCAGCCGGGACAACCAAGGGTTGCGGTACTTC.

The rearrangement joins TRBV25-1 to TRBJ1-2, with D perhaps TRBD1 (6 bases). Germline values: CDR1 MGHDK, CDR2 SYGVNS. This CDR3 region has 17 residues. V lost 4 bases and J 8 bases, leaving 26 bases between the germline ends. The CDR3 sequence: CASSVWRTEAGRKGYTF. The CDR3 bases are TGTGCCAGCAGTGTTTGGCGGACAGAGGCTGGTAGGAAAGGCTACACCTTC.

Only one count was recorded for this clone. The J gene is TRBJ2-5, the V gene TRBV9; TRBD2 might be the D (6 bases). V was cut by 1 base and J by 5 bases, with 18 bases left in between. CDR1 and CDR2 (germline): SGDLS, YYNGEE. The CDR3 has 16 amino acids. CDR3 loop: CASSVNAGNGMETQYF. CDR3 bases: TGTGCCAGCAGCGTAAACGCGGGGAACGGGATGGAGACCCAGTACTTC.

J is TRBJ2-1 and V is TRBV5-4, with 10 bases lining up with TRBD1. CDR3 length: 15 amino acids. V lost 6 bases and J lost 2; bases outside the gene matches: 5. Germline assignment: CDR1 SGHNT and CDR2 YYREEE (reference sequence). The CDR3 nucleotides read TGTGCCAGCAACGCCGGGACAGGGGCCTACAATGAGCAGTTCTTC. This sequence encodes CASNAGTGAYNEQFF. The full variable domain, rest sourced from reference TRBV5-4 and TRBJ2-1, is ETGVTQSPTHLIKTRGQQVTLRCSSQSGHNTVSWYQQALGQGPQFIFQYYREEENGRGNFPPRFSGLQFPNYSSELNVNALELDDSALYLCASNAGTGAYNEQFFGPGTRLTVL.

CDR3 sequence (DNA): TGTGCCAGCAGTCCTTTTTTGGTGGCGGGCCTAGGATATGCTTTCTTT. As protein: CASSPFLVAGLGYAFF. The chain links TRBV27 to TRBJ1-1; D is uncertain. The length of the CDR3 is 16 residues. Germline-derived CDR1 and CDR2 are MNHEY and SMNVEV (reference sequence). V lost 5 bases and J lost 11, with 27 bases in between.

This chain links TRBV24-1 with TRBJ2-2, with 7 bases identical to TRBD2. J was trimmed by 3 bases and V by 3 bases; bases with no gene match: 6. The germline CDR1 and CDR2 sequences are KGHDR and SFDVKD. The CDR3 extends over 16 amino acids. The CDR3 reads CATSDPGRGYTGELFF. The CDR3 nucleotides are TGTGCCACCAGTGATCCGGGGCGGGGGTACACCGGGGAGCTGTTTTTT.